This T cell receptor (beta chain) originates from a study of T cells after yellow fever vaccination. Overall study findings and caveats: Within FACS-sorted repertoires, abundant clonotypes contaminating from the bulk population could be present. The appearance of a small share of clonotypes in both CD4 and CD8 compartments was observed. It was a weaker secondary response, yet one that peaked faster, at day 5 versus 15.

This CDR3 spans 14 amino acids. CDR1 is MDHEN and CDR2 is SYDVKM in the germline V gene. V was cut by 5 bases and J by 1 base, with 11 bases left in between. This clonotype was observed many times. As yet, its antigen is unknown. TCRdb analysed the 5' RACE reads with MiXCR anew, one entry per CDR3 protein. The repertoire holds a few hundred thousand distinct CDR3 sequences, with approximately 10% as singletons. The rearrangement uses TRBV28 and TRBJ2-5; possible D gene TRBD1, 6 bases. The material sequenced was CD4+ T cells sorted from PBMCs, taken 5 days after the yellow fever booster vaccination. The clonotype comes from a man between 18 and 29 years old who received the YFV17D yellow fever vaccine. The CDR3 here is CASSPGTPQETQYF. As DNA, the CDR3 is TGTGCCAGCAGTCCCGGGACACCCCAAGAGACCCAGTACTTC.